Following are 7 T cell receptor beta chains from one sample sequenced in a study of cytomegalovirus exposure and HLA in healthy donors. TCRdb's copy holds only in-frame clones and misses some; the assay was immunoSEQ multiplex PCR. Among about 73,000 clones listed, around 96% were seen once. Sequencing input: PBMCs. Source of these receptors: a man between 18 and 35 years old in good health and CMV-seronegative.

The V and J genes are TRBV19 and TRBJ1-3; TRBD1 agrees at 7 bases. CDR1 LNHDA and CDR2 SQIVND come from the germline V gene (reference sequence). The CDR3 loop spans 14 amino acids. Germline trimming cut 9 bases from V and 4 bases from J; bases unmatched to any gene: 9. The CDR3 is CASREDRAGNTIYF. CDR3 nucleotides: TGTGCCAGCCGAGAAGACAGGGCGGGAAACACCATATATTTT.

V and J are TRBV29-1 and TRBJ1-1, with TRBD1 as a possible D gene (5 bases). Per germline, CDR1 SQVTM and CDR2 ANQGSEA. This CDR3 is 14 amino acids long. Between the trimmed V and J ends, which lost 7 bases and 8 bases, there was a span of 23 bases. The CDR3 coding sequence is TGCAGCGCCCTGCAGGGCTTTGATCGGGGGGAAGCTTTCTTT. Protein product: CSALQGFDRGEAFF. Supplemented by reference TRBV29-1 and TRBJ1-1, the full variable domain reads SAVISQKPSRDICQRGTSLTIQCQVDSQVTMMFWYRQQPGQSLTLIATANQGSEATYESGFVIDKFPISRPNLTFSTLTVSNMSPEDSSIYLCSALQGFDRGEAFFGQGTRLTVV.

This clone appeared once. The chain uses TRBV7-3 and TRBJ1-1; D is undetermined. This CDR3 contains 14 residues. Germline CDR1 and CDR2: SGHTA and FQGTGA. V lost 5 bases and J 3 bases, leaving 13 bases between the germline ends. CDR3 region: CASSPTRHYTEAFF. DNA for the CDR3: TGTGCCAGCAGCCCTACCCGACACTACACTGAAGCTTTCTTT.

In this sample, this clone turned up a few times. The gene calls are TRBV28 and TRBJ1-1, with D unresolved. The germline gives CDR1 MDHEN, CDR2 SYDVKM. V was cut by 3 bases and J by 11 bases, with 13 bases left in between. The CDR3 totals 12 residues. This CDR3 is CASSLAALAAFF. The DNA for the CDR3 is TGTGCCAGCAGTTTGGCCGCTCTGGCCGCTTTCTTT. The whole variable domain, remainder taken from reference TRBV28 and TRBJ1-1, is DVKVTQSSRYLVKRTGEKVFLECVQDMDHENMFWYRQDPGLGLRLIYFSYDVKMKEKGDIPEGYSVSREKKERFSLILESASTNQTSMYLCASSLAALAAFFGQGTRLTVV.

The chain links TRBV7-8 to TRBJ2-1; TRBD2 matches at 9 bases. This CDR3 is built from 13 residues. Losses at the gene ends were 5 bases for V and 7 bases for J; bases not matched to a gene: 3. Germline loops: CDR1 SGHVS, CDR2 FQNEAQ. CDR3 in amino acids: CASSRREGNEQFF. DNA of the CDR3: TGTGCCAGCAGCCGGCGGGAGGGAAATGAGCAGTTCTTC.

V usage is TRBV5-6 and J usage is TRBJ2-7, with 9 bases that match TRBD1. The germline CDR1 and CDR2 sequences are SGHDT and YYEEEE. The V gene end was trimmed by 0 bases and the J gene end by 3 bases; junction bases not matched to a gene: 10. The CDR3 extends over 17 amino acids. CDR3 loop: CASSLERLGQGLYEQYF. Here the CDR3 DNA reads TGTGCCAGCAGCTTGGAACGCCTGGGACAGGGCCTCTACGAGCAGTACTTC.

The chain couples TRBV14 to TRBJ2-1, with D perhaps TRBD2 (6 bases). Looked up from germline, CDR1 is SGHDN and CDR2 is FVKESK. The CDR3 runs to 16 residues. The germline V and J ends were trimmed by 0 bases and 5 bases, with 14 bases remaining between them. The CDR3 sequence: CASSQELGLPHNEQFF. Written as DNA, the CDR3 is TGTGCCAGCAGCCAAGAATTAGGACTACCCCACAATGAGCAGTTCTTC.